These T cell receptor beta chains were read from a single sample in a study of radiation and T cells in renal cell carcinoma. Produced via immunoSEQ multiplex PCR; TCRdb's table is partial and in-frame only. This sample yields 95,000 to 150,000 clones, of which about four fifths are seen a single time; roughly 6.2% belongs to the top ten. Here the sequenced sample was blood, taken from a patient whose treatment included radiotherapy and nephrectomy. Every receptor here comes from a man aged 50-59 years with renal cell carcinoma. Both conserved end residues are part of each CDR3.

V gene	J gene	CDR3 protein
TRBV6-1	TRBJ2-7	CASSELSGATYEQYF
TRBV27	TRBJ2-3	CASSPVPSTDTQYF
TRBV5-1	TRBJ2-3	CASSLIGLGTDTQYF
TRBV5-1	TRBJ1-6	CASSLEGGNSPLHF
TRBV9	TRBJ2-2	CASSLQGADTGELFF
TRBV30	TRBJ2-2	CAWSVGIQNTGELFF
TRBV28	TRBJ2-2	CASSLFGQLTTGELFF
TRBV2	TRBJ2-7	CATRTSSEQYF
TRBV27	TRBJ2-3	CASSLPLALTLTDTQYF
TRBV5-1	TRBJ1-1	CASSLTGGTEAFF
TRBV19	TRBJ1-4	CASRITGGADEKLFF
TRBV6-5	TRBJ1-1	CASRKDMSWDTEAFF
TRBV6-1	TRBJ1-5	CASSPNRGYQPQHF
TRBV7-3	TRBJ2-7	CASSTGHNSYEQYF
TRBV4-3	TRBJ2-2	CASSQPGLAGVGELFF
TRBV2	TRBJ2-5	CASSGLRAGQKDQETQYF
TRBV6-1	TRBJ1-2	CASTRDNYGYTF
TRBV7-2	TRBJ1-5	CASSLVGSRGNQPQHF
TRBV6-1	TRBJ2-1	CAGNDRGVNEQFF
TRBV18	TRBJ2-1	CASSTYNEQFF
TRBV5-1	TRBJ2-5	CASAPGGYQETQYF
TRBV10-2	TRBJ2-6	CASSNDRYSGANVLTF
TRBV6-1	TRBJ2-1	CASSEGLGGPTGDEQFF
TRBV7-2	TRBJ2-7	CASSLPGTASYEQYF
TRBV4-2	TRBJ2-3	CASSTETGVTSTDTQYF
TRBV11-3	TRBJ2-2	CASSFGLDAGELFF
TRBV5-1	TRBJ1-1	CASSPDSGRTEAFF
TRBV5-1	TRBJ2-3	CASKTGETTDTQYF
TRBV29-1	TRBJ2-2	CSVGGGARNGELFF
TRBV27	TRBJ2-1	CASSLQRGSGDEQFF
TRBV4-3	TRBJ2-7	CASSQGGGTAEQYF
TRBV18	TRBJ1-1	CASSPGVNTEAFF
TRBV30	TRBJ1-4	CAWSKPRREEKLFF
TRBV28	TRBJ1-5	CASSVGQGRNQPQHF
TRBV10-3	TRBJ1-6	CAISEKGEESPLHF
TRBV6-5	TRBJ2-7	CASSRLAGEGEQYF
TRBV6-5	TRBJ2-2	CASSRQGTNTGELFF
TRBV7-2	TRBJ1-5	CASSSRSTSNQPQHF
TRBV7-6	TRBJ2-7	CASSLVGQGRGYEQYF
TRBV7-6	TRBJ2-7	CASSFRTSGSDEQYF